The 14 T cell receptor beta chains below come from one sample, sequenced in a study of STAT5B mutations in CD4+ large granular lymphocyte leukemia. Measured with immunoSEQ multiplex PCR; TCRdb has only the in-frame clones, and not every one. In the table there are about 25,000 clones, around three quarters of which are singletons. Sequencing was performed on CD4+ T cells from blood buffy coats. These receptors all come from a human donor in good health.

The genes are TRBV30 and TRBJ2-3; 12 positions match TRBD2. With 2 bases clipped from V and 5 bases from J, the junction kept 8 bases outside the gene matches. There are 16 residues in the CDR3. From germline, CDR1 is GTSNPN and CDR2 SVGIG (reference sequence). The CDR3 region has the DNA TGTGCCTGGAGTTTTCAGACTAGCGGGAGTGTAGATACGCAGTATTTT. Its protein product is CAWSFQTSGSVDTQYF.

The chain employs TRBV5-1 and TRBJ2-5; D is uncertain. The CDR3 loop spans 11 amino acids. Germline V CDR1 and CDR2: SGHRS, YFSETQ. Trimming stripped 4 bases from V and 0 bases from J, with 1 base between. The CDR3 spells CASSDQETQYF. In DNA form, the CDR3 reads TGCGCCAGCAGCGACCAAGAGACCCAGTACTTC.

V is TRBV10-3 and J is TRBJ2-6; 8 nucleotides align to TRBD2. The V and J ends lost 11 bases and 2 bases, in that order; junction bases with no gene match: 11. Germline CDR1 is ENHRY and CDR2 is SYGVKD. The CDR3 length is 16 residues. CDR3 residues: CACSDRGGTGANVLTF. The CDR3 DNA reads TGTGCCTGTTCTGACCGGGGGGGAACTGGGGCCAACGTCCTGACTTTC.

This chain joins TRBV25-1 and TRBJ2-5, with D perhaps TRBD1 (5 bases). Trimming removed 7 bases from V and 5 bases from J, with 26 bases in between. From germline, CDR1 is MGHDK and CDR2 SYGVNS. This CDR3 has 17 residues. The CDR3 is CASTIYSRVSVWETQYF. DNA for the CDR3: TGTGCCAGCACTATCTACTCCAGGGTTTCGGTTTGGGAGACCCAGTACTTC.

V is TRBV9 and J is TRBJ2-5, with D tentatively TRBD1 (5 bases). This CDR3 comprises 15 residues. CDR1 and CDR2 (germline): SGDLS, YYNGEE. V was trimmed by 6 bases and J by 4 bases, leaving 19 bases between them. CDR3: CASTLFEDIGETQYF. The CDR3 DNA reads as TGTGCCAGCACCCTTTTCGAGGACATTGGAGAGACCCAGTACTTC.

This clone came up a few times. The chain combines TRBV4-2 with TRBJ1-3; 9 bases are a match to TRBD1. Germline V gives CDR1 LGHNA, CDR2 YNFKEQ. Trimming at V came to 0 bases and at J to 4 bases, leaving 7 bases not matched to a gene. This CDR3 has 17 amino acids. Here the CDR3 DNA reads TGTGCCAGCAGCCAAGATCCACAGGGGGCGGGGGGAAACACCATATATTTT. Its translation: CASSQDPQGAGGNTIYF.

The chain joins TRBV7-9 to TRBJ2-1; D call uncertain. The CDR3 runs to 14 residues. V lost 1 base, J lost 2 bases, and 6 bases lay in between. Germline assignment: CDR1 SEHNR and CDR2 FQNEAQ (reference sequence). As DNA, the CDR3 is TGTGCCAGCAGCTTAGGTAGTGCCTACAATGAGCAGTTCTTC. It translates to CASSLGSAYNEQFF.

The gene calls are TRBV7-2 and TRBJ2-1; D uncertain. CDR3 length: 12 residues. Between the trimmed V and J ends, which lost 5 bases and 8 bases, there was a span of 10 bases. Germline assignment: CDR1 SGHTA and CDR2 FQGNSA. CDR3: CASSPLDYEQFF. The CDR3 nucleotides read TGTGCCAGCAGCCCCTTAGACTATGAGCAGTTCTTC.

The chain couples TRBV15 to TRBJ2-2; 12 bases map to TRBD2. The V gene end was trimmed by 2 bases and the J gene end by 1 base; junction bases not matched to a gene: 5. In germline, CDR1 is LNHNV, CDR2 YYDKDF (reference sequence). The CDR3 is 18 amino acids. CDR3 in DNA: TGTGCCACCAGCAGACCTGGACTAGCGGGACTGAACACCGGGGAGCTGTTTTTT. Its protein product is CATSRPGLAGLNTGELFF.

This clone is judged medium-sized. The chain joins TRBV28 to TRBJ1-2, with D maybe TRBD1 (5 bases). CDR3 length equals 14 residues. The V and J ends lost 5 bases and 5 bases respectively, with 15 bases between them. CDR1 and CDR2 from the germline V gene are MDHEN and SYDVKM. In DNA form, the CDR3 reads TGTGCCAGCAGTATTCCTCAGGGCCGGTATGGCTACACCTTC. Its translation: CASSIPQGRYGYTF.

J is TRBJ1-2 and V is TRBV10-3; D gene unclear. CDR1 is ENHRY, CDR2 SYGVKD, per germline. V was pared by 0 bases and J by 1 base, with 9 bases between. The CDR3 has 15 residues. CDR3 residues: CAISESHGFNYGYTF. CDR3 nucleotides: TGTGCCATCAGTGAGTCTCACGGATTTAACTATGGCTACACCTTC.

This sequence joins TRBV6-1 and TRBJ1-4; D not certain. Germline V CDR1 and CDR2: MNHNS, SASEGT. V was clipped by 8 bases and J by 4 bases, with 11 bases between them. There are 13 residues in the CDR3. CDR3 sequence reads: CASRRISNEKLFF. For the CDR3, the DNA is TGTGCCAGCCGACGGATAAGTAATGAAAAACTGTTTTTT.

This clone was detected only a few times. The CDR3 DNA reads TGTGCCAGCAGTTGGGAGTACAATGAGCAGTTCTTC. This codes for CASSWEYNEQFF. This chain joins TRBV28 and TRBJ2-1; perhaps TRBD2 as D (5 bases). The germline V gene encodes CDR1 MDHEN and CDR2 SYDVKM. V lost 4 bases and J lost 4, with 5 bases in between. This CDR3 has 12 residues.

The rearrangement links TRBV28 to TRBJ1-2, with D maybe TRBD1 (5 bases). Trimming cost V 5 bases and J 8 bases, with 9 bases left between them. This CDR3 spans 11 amino acids. Germline-derived CDR1 and CDR2 are MDHEN and SYDVKM. CDR3 nucleotide sequence: TGTGCCAGCAGTGCAGGGTACGGCTACACCTTC. Protein: CASSAGYGYTF.